Included here is one T cell receptor (beta chain) sequence, with context. The data originate from a study of blood T cell repertoires in COVID-19. Germline V gives CDR1 GTSNPN, CDR2 SVGIG (reference sequence). The CDR3 has 14 amino acids. Trimming took 4 bases from V and 5 from J, leaving 12 bases between them. TCRdb's table, derived via immunoSEQ multiplex PCR, lists solely in-frame clones and lacks some. Among about 220,000 clones listed, roughly 84% were seen once. The clonotype was recovered from a middle-aged woman who had recovered from COVID-19. The source material was PBMCs or T cells enriched from blood (not recorded which). The V call is TRBV30, the J call TRBJ1-6; D gene unclear. CDR3 amino acids: CAWNGHTDNSPLHF. DNA for the CDR3: TGTGCCTGGAACGGTCATACGGATAATTCACCCCTCCACTTT.